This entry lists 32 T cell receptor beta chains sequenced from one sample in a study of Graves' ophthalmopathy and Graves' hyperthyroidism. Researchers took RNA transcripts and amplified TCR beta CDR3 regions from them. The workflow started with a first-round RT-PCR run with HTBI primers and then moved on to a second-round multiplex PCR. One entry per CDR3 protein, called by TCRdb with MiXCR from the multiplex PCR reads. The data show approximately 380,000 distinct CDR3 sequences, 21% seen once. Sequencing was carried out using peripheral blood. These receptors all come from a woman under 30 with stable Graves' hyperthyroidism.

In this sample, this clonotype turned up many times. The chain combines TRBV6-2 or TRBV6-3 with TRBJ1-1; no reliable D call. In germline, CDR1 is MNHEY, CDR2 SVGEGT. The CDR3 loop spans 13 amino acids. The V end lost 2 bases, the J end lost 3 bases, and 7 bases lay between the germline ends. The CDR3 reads CASSYQTHTEAFF. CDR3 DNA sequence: TGTGCCAGCAGTTACCAGACCCACACTGAAGCTTTCTTT.

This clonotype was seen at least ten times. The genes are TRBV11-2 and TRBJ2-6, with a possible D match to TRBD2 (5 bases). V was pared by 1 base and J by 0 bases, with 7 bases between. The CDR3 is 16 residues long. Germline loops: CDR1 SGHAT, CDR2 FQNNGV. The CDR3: CASSLVRDSGANVLTF. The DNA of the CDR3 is TGTGCCAGCAGCTTAGTCCGGGACTCTGGGGCCAACGTCCTGACTTTC.

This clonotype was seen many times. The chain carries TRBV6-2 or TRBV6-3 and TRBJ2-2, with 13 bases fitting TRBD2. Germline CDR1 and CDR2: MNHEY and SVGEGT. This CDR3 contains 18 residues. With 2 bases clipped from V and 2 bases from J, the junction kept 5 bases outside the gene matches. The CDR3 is CASSYLWTSGGNTGELFF. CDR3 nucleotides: TGTGCCAGCAGTTACCTTTGGACTAGCGGGGGAAACACCGGGGAGCTGTTTTTT.

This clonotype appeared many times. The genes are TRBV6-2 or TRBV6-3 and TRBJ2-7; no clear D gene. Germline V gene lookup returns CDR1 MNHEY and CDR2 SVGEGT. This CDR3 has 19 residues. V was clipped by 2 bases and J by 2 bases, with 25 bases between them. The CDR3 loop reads CASSYPGPPDLNPTYEQYF. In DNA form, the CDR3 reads TGTGCCAGCAGTTACCCCGGGCCCCCGGACCTGAACCCGACCTACGAGCAGTACTTC.

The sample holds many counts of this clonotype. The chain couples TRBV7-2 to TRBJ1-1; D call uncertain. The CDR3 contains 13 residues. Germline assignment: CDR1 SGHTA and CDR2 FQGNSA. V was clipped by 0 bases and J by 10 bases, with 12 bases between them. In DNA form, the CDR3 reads TGTGCCAGCAGCTTAGCGATCCCCGAGGCAGCTTTCTTT. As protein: CASSLAIPEAAFF.

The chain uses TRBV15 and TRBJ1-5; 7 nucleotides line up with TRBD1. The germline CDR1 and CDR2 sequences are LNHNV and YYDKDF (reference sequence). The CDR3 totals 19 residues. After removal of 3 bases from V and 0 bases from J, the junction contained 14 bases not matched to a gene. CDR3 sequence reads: CATSRGSTGTYYSNQPQHF. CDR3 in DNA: TGTGCCACCAGCAGGGGCTCGACAGGGACCTACTATAGCAATCAGCCCCAGCATTTT.

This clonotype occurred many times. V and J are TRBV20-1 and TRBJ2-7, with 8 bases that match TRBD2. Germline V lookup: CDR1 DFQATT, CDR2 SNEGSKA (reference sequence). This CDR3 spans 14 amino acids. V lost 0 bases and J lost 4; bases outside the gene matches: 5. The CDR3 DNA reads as TGCAGTGCTAGAGACATACTAGCGGAATACGAGCAGTACTTC. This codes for CSARDILAEYEQYF.

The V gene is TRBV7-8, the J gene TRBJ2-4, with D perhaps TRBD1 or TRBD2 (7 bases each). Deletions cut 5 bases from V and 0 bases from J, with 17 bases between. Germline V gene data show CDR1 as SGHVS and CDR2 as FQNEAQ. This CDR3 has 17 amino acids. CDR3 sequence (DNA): TGTGCCAGCAGCCCCGGGAGGACAGGCCTAGCCAAAAACATTCAGTACTTC. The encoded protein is CASSPGRTGLAKNIQYF. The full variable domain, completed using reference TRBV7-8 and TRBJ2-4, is GAGVSQSPRYKVAKRGQDVALRCDPISGHVSLFWYQQALGQGPEFLTYFQNEAQLDKSGLPSDRFFAERPEGSVSTLKIQRTQQEDSAVYLCASSPGRTGLAKNIQYFGAGTRLSVL.

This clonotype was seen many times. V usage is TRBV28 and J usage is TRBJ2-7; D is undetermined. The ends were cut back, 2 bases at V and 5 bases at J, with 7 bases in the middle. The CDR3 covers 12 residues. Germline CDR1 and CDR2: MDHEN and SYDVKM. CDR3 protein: CASSLLGHEQYF. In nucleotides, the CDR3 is TGTGCCAGCAGTTTACTAGGCCACGAGCAGTACTTC. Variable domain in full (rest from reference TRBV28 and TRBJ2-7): DVKVTQSSRYLVKRTGEKVFLECVQDMDHENMFWYRQDPGLGLRLIYFSYDVKMKEKGDIPEGYSVSREKKERFSLILESASTNQTSMYLCASSLLGHEQYFGPGTRLTVT.

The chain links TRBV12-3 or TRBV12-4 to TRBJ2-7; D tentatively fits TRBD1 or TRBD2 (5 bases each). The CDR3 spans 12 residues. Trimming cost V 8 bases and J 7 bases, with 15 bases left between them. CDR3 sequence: CASADPGTEQYF. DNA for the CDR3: TGTGCCAGCGCAGACCCCGGGACGGAGCAGTACTTC.

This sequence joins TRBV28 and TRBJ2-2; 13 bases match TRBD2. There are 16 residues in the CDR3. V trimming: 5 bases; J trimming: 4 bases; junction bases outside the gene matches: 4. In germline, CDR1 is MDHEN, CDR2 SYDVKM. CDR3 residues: CASSLGTSGVTGELFF. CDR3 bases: TGTGCCAGCAGTCTAGGGACTAGCGGGGTCACCGGGGAGCTGTTTTTT.

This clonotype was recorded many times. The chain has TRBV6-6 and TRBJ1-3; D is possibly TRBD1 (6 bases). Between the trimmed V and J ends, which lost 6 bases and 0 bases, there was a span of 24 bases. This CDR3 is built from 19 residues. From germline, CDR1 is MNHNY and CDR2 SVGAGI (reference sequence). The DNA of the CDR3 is TGTGCCAGCAGGAGGACAGTACACTTCTTAAGGGGCTCTGGAAACACCATATATTTT. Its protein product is CASRRTVHFLRGSGNTIYF.

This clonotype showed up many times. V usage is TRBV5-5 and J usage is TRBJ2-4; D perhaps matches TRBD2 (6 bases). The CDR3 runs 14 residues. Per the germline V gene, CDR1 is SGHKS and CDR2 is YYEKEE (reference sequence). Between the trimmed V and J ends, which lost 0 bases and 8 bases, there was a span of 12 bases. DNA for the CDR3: TGTGCCAGCAGCTTGGCTGGGGGGTTTGACATTCAGTACTTC. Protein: CASSLAGGFDIQYF.

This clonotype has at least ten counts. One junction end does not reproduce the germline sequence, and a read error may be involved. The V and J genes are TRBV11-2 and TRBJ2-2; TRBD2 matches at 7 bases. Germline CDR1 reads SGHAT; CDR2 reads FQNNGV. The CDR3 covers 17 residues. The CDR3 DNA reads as TGTGCCAGCAGCCTAGATCGCCTAGCGGTGAACACCGGGGAGCTGTTTTTT. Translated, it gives CASSLDRLAVNTGELFF.

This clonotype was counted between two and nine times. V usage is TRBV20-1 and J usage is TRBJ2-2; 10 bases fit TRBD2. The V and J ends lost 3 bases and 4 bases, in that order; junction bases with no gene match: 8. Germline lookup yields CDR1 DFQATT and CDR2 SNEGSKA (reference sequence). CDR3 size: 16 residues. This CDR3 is CSARIEREGLTGELFF. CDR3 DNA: TGCAGTGCTAGGATCGAGCGGGAGGGCCTCACCGGGGAGCTGTTTTTT.

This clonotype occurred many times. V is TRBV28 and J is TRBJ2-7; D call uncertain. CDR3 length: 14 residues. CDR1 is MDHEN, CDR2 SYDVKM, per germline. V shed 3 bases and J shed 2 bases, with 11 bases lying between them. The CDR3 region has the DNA TGTGCCAGCAGTTTGCACTTGAGGCCCTACGAGCAGTACTTC. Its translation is CASSLHLRPYEQYF.

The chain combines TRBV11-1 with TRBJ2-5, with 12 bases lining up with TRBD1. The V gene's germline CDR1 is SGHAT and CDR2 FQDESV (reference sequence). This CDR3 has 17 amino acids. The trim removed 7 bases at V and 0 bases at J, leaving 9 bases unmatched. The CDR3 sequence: CASTFGTGGLHQETQYF. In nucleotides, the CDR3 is TGTGCCAGCACCTTTGGGACAGGGGGCCTCCACCAAGAGACCCAGTACTTC.

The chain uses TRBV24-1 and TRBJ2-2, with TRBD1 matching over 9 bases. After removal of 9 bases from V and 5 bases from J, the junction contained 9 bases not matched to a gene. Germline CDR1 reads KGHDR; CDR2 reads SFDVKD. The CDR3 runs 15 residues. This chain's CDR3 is CATRAGTGTTGELFF. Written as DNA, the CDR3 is TGTGCCACCCGCGCCGGGACAGGGACAACCGGGGAGCTGTTTTTT.

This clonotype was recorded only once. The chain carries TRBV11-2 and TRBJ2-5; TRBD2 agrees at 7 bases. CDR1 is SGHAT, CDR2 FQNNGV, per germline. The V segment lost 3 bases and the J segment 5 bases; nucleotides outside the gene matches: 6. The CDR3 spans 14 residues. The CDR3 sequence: CASSLRTGGETQYF. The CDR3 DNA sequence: TGTGCCAGCAGCTTGAGGACGGGAGGTGAGACCCAGTACTTC.

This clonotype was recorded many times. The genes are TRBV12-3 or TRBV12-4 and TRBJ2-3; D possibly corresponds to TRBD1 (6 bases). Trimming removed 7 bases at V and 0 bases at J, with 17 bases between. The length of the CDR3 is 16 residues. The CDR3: CASTQLRTASTDTQYF. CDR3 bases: TGTGCCAGCACCCAACTACGGACAGCAAGCACAGATACGCAGTATTTT.

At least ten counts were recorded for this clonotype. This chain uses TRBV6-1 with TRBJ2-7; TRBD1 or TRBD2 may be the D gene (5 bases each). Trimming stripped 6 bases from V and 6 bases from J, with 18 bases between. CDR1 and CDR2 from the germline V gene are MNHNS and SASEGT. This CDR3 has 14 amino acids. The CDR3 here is CASRPGTFMVEQYF. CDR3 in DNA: TGTGCCAGCAGACCCGGGACGTTTATGGTCGAGCAGTACTTC.

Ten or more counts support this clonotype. The DNA of the CDR3 is TGCAGCGTCGAGAGGGGCGGCTATGGCTACACCTTC. Protein product: CSVERGGYGYTF. J is TRBJ1-2 and V is TRBV29-1; D is perhaps TRBD1 (5 bases). Germline CDR1 and CDR2: SQVTM and ANQGSEA. This CDR3 contains 12 residues. With 6 bases removed from V and 4 bases from J, the gap between germline ends came to 12 bases. Together with reference TRBV29-1 and TRBJ1-2, the CDR3 gives the full variable domain: SAVISQKPSRDICQRGTSLTIQCQVDSQVTMMFWYRQQPGQSLTLIATANQGSEATYESGFVIDKFPISRPNLTFSTLTVSNMSPEDSSIYLCSVERGGYGYTFGSGTRLTVV.

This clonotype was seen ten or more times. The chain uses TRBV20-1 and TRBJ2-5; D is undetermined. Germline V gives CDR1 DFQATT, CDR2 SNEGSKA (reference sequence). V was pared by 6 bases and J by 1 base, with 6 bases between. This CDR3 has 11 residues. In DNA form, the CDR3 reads TGCAGTGCCCGGAGCCAAGAGACCCAGTACTTC. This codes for CSARSQETQYF.

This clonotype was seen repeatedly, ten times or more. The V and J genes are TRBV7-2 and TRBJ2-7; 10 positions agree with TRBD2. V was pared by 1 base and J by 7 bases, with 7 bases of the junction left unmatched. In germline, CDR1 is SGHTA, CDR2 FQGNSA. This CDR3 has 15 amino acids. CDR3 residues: CASSLGTSGVREQYF. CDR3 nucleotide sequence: TGTGCCAGCAGCTTAGGCACTAGCGGGGTGAGGGAGCAGTACTTC.

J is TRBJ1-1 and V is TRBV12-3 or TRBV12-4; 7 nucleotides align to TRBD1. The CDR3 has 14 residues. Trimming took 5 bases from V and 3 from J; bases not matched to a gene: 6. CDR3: CASSPTGYYTEAFF. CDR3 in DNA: TGTGCCAGCAGTCCGACAGGGTATTACACTGAAGCTTTCTTT.

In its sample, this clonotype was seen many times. The CDR3 region has the DNA TGTGCCATCAGAGCCGGGACAGCTAACACTGAAGCTTTCTTT. Its protein product is CAIRAGTANTEAFF. The rearrangement joins TRBV10-3 to TRBJ1-1; 7 bases are shared with TRBD1. CDR3 size: 14 residues. V was clipped by 6 bases and J by 2 bases; unmatched bases: 6. Germline CDR1 is ENHRY and CDR2 is SYGVKD.

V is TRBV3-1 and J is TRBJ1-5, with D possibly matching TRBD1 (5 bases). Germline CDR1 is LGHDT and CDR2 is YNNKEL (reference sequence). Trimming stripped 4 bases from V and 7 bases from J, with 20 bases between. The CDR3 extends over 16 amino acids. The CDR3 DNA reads TGTGCCAGCAGCCTGGGGCTTCAGCCTAGGGGACAGCCCCAGCATTTT. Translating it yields CASSLGLQPRGQPQHF.

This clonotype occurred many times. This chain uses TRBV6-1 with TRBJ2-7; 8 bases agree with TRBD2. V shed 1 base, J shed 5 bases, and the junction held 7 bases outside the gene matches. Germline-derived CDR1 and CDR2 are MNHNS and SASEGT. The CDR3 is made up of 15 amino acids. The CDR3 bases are TGTGCCAGCAGTGAAGAGAGCGGGAGCTACCACGAGCAGTACTTC. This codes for CASSEESGSYHEQYF.

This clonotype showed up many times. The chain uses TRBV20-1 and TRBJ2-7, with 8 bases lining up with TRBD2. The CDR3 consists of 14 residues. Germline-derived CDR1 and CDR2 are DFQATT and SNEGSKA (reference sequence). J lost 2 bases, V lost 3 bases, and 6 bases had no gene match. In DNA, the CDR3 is TGCAGTGCTAGTCGCGGGAGGCCCCCCTACGAGCAGTACTTC. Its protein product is CSASRGRPPYEQYF.

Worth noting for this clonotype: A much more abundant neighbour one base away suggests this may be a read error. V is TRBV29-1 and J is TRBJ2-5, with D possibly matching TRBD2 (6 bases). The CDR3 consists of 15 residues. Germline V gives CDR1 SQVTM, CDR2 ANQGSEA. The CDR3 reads CSVEGGTVLQETKYF. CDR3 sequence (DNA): TGCAGCGTTGAAGGCGGGACGGTCCTCCAAGAGACCAAGTACTTC.

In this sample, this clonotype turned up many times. CDR3 sequence: CASSPGRGNSPLHF. CDR3 nucleotides: TGTGCCAGCAGTCCTGGACGGGGTAATTCACCCCTCCACTTT. This chain uses TRBV28 with TRBJ1-6; D remains unclear. The V and J ends lost 5 bases and 6 bases respectively, with 11 bases between them. Germline loops: CDR1 MDHEN, CDR2 SYDVKM. The CDR3 has 14 residues. The full variable domain, rest sourced from reference TRBV28 and TRBJ1-6, is DVKVTQSSRYLVKRTGEKVFLECVQDMDHENMFWYRQDPGLGLRLIYFSYDVKMKEKGDIPEGYSVSREKKERFSLILESASTNQTSMYLCASSPGRGNSPLHFGNGTRLTVT.

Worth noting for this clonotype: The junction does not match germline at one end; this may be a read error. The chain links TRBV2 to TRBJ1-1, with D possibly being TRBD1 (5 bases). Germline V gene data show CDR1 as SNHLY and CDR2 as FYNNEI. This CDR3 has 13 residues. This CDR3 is CASSRGRNTDAFF. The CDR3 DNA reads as TGTGCCAGCAGCCGGGGCAGGAACACTGATGCTTTCTTT.